This record concerns one TCR beta chain sequence. Its antigen is still unknown. Base qualities were left out, and no much larger clone turns up one base away. This record comes from a study of early T cells in non-severe SARS-CoV-2 infection (TCRdb year 2021). Some background on the complete study: Because TCR sequencing was done on bulk RNA from unsorted whole blood, the alpha and beta chains could not be paired. Overall results and qualifications from the work: VDJdb matching was skewed toward anti-spike CD8 responses, so virus-specific expansions were likely underestimated and private and CD4 specificities were missed.

Set within a cohort of healthcare workers in London, UK, this nested case-control study involved weekly PCR testing of nasopharyngeal swabs along with blood sampling. Between 23 and 31 March 2020, the week of the UK lockdown, healthcare workers were enrolled and then followed up weekly for as long as 16 weeks. Receptors were amplified or captured by 5' RACE. Instrument used: NextSeq 500. Unique molecular identifiers were attached to individual cDNA molecules in the TCR library protocol so that sequencing error and PCR bias could be corrected. Sequencing covered both TCR alpha and beta chains, and within each sample the abundances of alpha and beta sequences were tightly co-correlated. In the paper's pipeline: Decombinator V4 was used to perform V gene, J gene and CDR3 annotation of TCR sequences. TCRs were defined as expanded if a significant change between any two time points was detected under a Poisson model with p below 0.0001. Abundances of TCRs were expressed as counts per million after normalisation to the total number of TCRs sequenced in each sample. MAIT TCRs were defined by TRAV1-2 paired with TRAJ12, TRAJ20 or TRAJ33, and iNKT TCRs by TRAV10 paired with TRAJ18. VDJdb, accessed 1 November 2021, was searched for CMV, EBV and SARS-CoV-2 annotated TCRs, excluding TCRs annotated for multiple antigens. TCRdb passed the public sequencing reads through fastp at Q25 and MiXCR, retaining productive beta sequences. Rows are combined by CDR3 protein, so each entry shows the most common genes and DNA. These V and J calls rely on TCRdb rather than the paper's analysis. This sample lists about 56,000 distinct CDR3 sequences; roughly 16% were detected once. The ten most abundant clones make up 4.1% of the sample.

Based on the germline V gene (reference sequence), the CDR1 and CDR2 sequences are DFQATT and SNEGSKA. For this chain, trimming is 6 bases at the V end and 5 bases at the J end, and the number of junction bases without a gene match is 15. The cysteine opens and the phenylalanine closes a CDR3 of 16 amino acids. Only CDR3 DNA remains: 48 bases, in frame from the first base. The receptor's source is an adult who was a healthcare worker with PCR-confirmed SARS-CoV-2 infection or an uninfected control (not recorded which). This receptor chain uses TRBV20-1 and TRBJ1-5; a stretch of 8 junction bases matches TRBD1. The sequenced sample was whole blood, obtained at baseline. The CDR3 region reads CSATRQGRGIDQPQHF. The DNA reads as follows: TGCAGTGCCACAAGACAGGGGAGAGGCATAGATCAGCCCCAGCATTTT.